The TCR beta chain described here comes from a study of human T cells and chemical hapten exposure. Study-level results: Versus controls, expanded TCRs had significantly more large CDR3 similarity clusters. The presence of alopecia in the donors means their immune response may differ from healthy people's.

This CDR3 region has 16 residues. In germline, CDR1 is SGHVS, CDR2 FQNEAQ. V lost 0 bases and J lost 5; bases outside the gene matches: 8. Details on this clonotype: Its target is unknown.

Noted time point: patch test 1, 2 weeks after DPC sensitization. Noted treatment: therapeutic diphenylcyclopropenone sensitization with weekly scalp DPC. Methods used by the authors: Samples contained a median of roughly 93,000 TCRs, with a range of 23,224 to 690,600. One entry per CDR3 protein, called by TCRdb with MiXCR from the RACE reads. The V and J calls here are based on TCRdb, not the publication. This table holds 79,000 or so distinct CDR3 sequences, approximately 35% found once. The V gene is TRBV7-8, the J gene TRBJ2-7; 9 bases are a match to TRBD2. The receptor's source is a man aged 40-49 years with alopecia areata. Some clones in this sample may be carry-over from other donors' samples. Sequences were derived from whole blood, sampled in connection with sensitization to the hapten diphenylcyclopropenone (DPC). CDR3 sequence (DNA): TGTGCCAGCAGCTTAGCGAGAAGCGGGAGGCCCCACGAGCAGTACTTC. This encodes CASSLARSGRPHEQYF.